Listed here are 27 T cell receptor beta chains from one sample, sequenced in a study of molecular identifiers for immune sequencing clone quantification. One entry per CDR3 protein, called by TCRdb with MiXCR from the PCR reads. The profile shows some 65,000 distinct CDR3 sequences, about a fifth of them singletons. Sequenced: naive CD8+ T cells from blood, with Jurkat cell RNA spiked in. Subset defined: FACS-sorted CD8+CD4-CCR7+CD45RA+ naive T cells. The source is a human donor in good health. Some libraries in this study had Jurkat cell RNA spiked in.

This clonotype was found once. A much larger clone lies a single base off, so this may be a read error. The chain uses TRBV24-1 and TRBJ2-3; the D gene could be TRBD1 or TRBD2 (5 bases each). V dropped 7 bases and J dropped 6 bases, with 13 bases sitting between them. CDR1 and CDR2 from the germline V gene are KGHDR and SFDVKD. CDR3 length equals 13 residues. The CDR3 loop reads CATSGAASDTQYF. CDR3 nucleotides: TGTGCCACCAGCGGGGCAGCTTCTGATACGCAGTATTTT.

At least ten counts were recorded for this clonotype. This chain links TRBV4-3 with TRBJ1-2; no definite D call. Germline V gene sequence: CDR1 LGHNA, CDR2 YSLEER. The CDR3 covers 17 residues. Trimming removed 4 bases at V and 0 bases at J, with 18 bases between. CDR3 residues: CASSPYNEDTANYGYTF. In nucleotides, the CDR3 is TGCGCCAGCAGCCCATATAATGAAGACACAGCTAACTATGGCTACACCTTC.

This clonotype was recorded once. The genes are TRBV27 and TRBJ2-7; 9 bases map to TRBD1. CDR3 length: 13 residues. CDR1 MNHEY and CDR2 SMNVEV come from the germline V gene (reference sequence). The V gene end was trimmed by 8 bases and the J gene end by 2 bases; junction bases not matched to a gene: 4. The CDR3 is CASRRQGAYEQYF. The CDR3 bases are TGTGCCAGCCGGCGACAGGGGGCCTACGAGCAGTACTTC.

This clonotype was seen repeatedly, ten times or more. The genes are TRBV15 and TRBJ2-3, with D perhaps TRBD1 or TRBD2 (5 bases each). Germline CDR1 LNHNV, CDR2 YYDKDF (reference sequence). V lost 5 bases and J lost 6, with 24 bases in between. This CDR3 contains 17 residues. CDR3 nucleotides: TGTGCCACCAGCCCCCGACACGGGGCCGACGCAGGCGATACGCAGTATTTT. Translating gives CATSPRHGADAGDTQYF.

This chain links TRBV19 with TRBJ2-7; 9 bases match TRBD2. V dropped 3 bases and J dropped 7; count of bases not matched to a gene: 10. The CDR3 is 15 amino acids. Germline V CDR1 and CDR2: LNHDA, SQIVND (reference sequence). The CDR3 loop reads CASSMSLAGVFEQYF. CDR3 bases: TGTGCCAGTAGTATGAGTTTAGCGGGAGTTTTTGAGCAGTACTTC.

This clonotype was detected many times. DNA for the CDR3: TGTGCCAGCAGTTTAAAGGAGAATCAGCCCCAGCATTTT. Its protein is CASSLKENQPQHF. The rearrangement uses TRBV27 and TRBJ1-5, with no clear D. Trimming took 2 bases from V and 4 from J, leaving 6 bases between them. This CDR3 has 13 amino acids. The germline CDR1 and CDR2 sequences are MNHEY and SMNVEV (reference sequence).

This clonotype was seen ten or more times. The chain uses TRBV6-2 or TRBV6-3 and TRBJ2-7; unclear D gene. V gave up 7 bases and J gave up 3 bases, with 10 bases separating them. This CDR3 has 12 residues. Germline CDR1 MNHEY, CDR2 SVGEGT. CDR3 in amino acids: CASTNGIYEQYF. The CDR3 DNA reads as TGTGCCAGCACCAATGGAATCTACGAGCAGTACTTC.

J is TRBJ2-7 and V is TRBV20-1, with D perhaps matching TRBD1 (6 bases). The germline gives CDR1 DFQATT, CDR2 SNEGSKA (reference sequence). The CDR3 is 13 residues long. The germline V and J ends were trimmed by 6 bases and 0 bases, with 12 bases remaining between them. CDR3 bases: TGCAGTGCCCAAGGGACATACTCCTACGAGCAGTACTTC. Protein product: CSAQGTYSYEQYF.

This clonotype was seen at least ten times. The chain employs TRBV28 and TRBJ2-7; D unresolved. V was clipped by 6 bases and J by 6 bases, with 12 bases between them. The germline CDR1 and CDR2 sequences are MDHEN and SYDVKM. The CDR3 contains 12 residues. The CDR3 bases are TGTGCCAGCAGCGTGGGTATGGGCGAGCAGTACTTC. Protein sequence: CASSVGMGEQYF.

This clonotype has ten or more counts. CDR3 in DNA: TGCAGTCCTCGGTCTCTACTAGCGGGCTTAGCAGATACGCAGTATTTT. Amino acid sequence: CSPRSLLAGLADTQYF. The chain combines TRBV20-1 with TRBJ2-3; 9 bases are shared with TRBD2. CDR1 is DFQATT and CDR2 is SNEGSKA in the germline V gene (reference sequence). This CDR3 contains 16 residues. Trimming removed 8 bases from V and 4 bases from J; junction bases left unmatched: 16.

This clonotype has a count of ten or more. The rearrangement uses TRBV29-1 and TRBJ2-5, with 7 bases fitting TRBD1. CDR1 SQVTM and CDR2 ANQGSEA come from the germline V gene. The CDR3 consists of 15 residues. The ends lost 4 bases at V and 1 base at J; junction bases unmatched: 9. The CDR3 region has the DNA TGCAGCGTTGGAAACAGGGGCTTGCCCCAAGAGACCCAGTACTTC. Translating it yields CSVGNRGLPQETQYF.

Of note for this clonotype: A read error is likely, as this CDR3 ends without the conserved phenylalanine or tryptophan. The chain joins TRBV4-1 to TRBJ1-1; D is unclear. The ends were cut back, 0 bases at V and 1 base at J, with 3 bases in the middle. There are 13 residues in the CDR3. Germline V gene data show CDR1 as MGHRA and CDR2 as YSYEKL. CDR3 region: CASSQEKNTEAFL. The CDR3 nucleotides are TGCGCCAGCAGCCAAGAGAAGAACACTGAAGCTTTCCTT.

This clonotype was picked up many times. V is TRBV11-2 and J is TRBJ2-3, with TRBD2 matching over 13 bases. Germline trimming cut 3 bases from V and 2 bases from J; bases unmatched to any gene: 2. Germline V gene lookup returns CDR1 SGHAT and CDR2 FQNNGV. This CDR3 region has 16 residues. CDR3 nucleotide sequence: TGTGCCAGCAGCTTTGGACTAGCGGGAGCCACAGATACGCAGTATTTT. This encodes CASSFGLAGATDTQYF.

This clonotype was observed at least ten times. J is TRBJ2-2 and V is TRBV9; 7 bases map to TRBD1. Per germline, CDR1 SGDLS and CDR2 YYNGEE. This CDR3 comprises 13 residues. V trimming: 2 bases; J trimming: 6 bases; junction bases outside the gene matches: 1. CDR3 sequence (DNA): TGTGCCAGCAGCGTTACAGGGGCCGGGGAGCTGTTTTTT. Amino acid sequence: CASSVTGAGELFF.

This clonotype was counted many times. The chain couples TRBV7-9 to TRBJ2-1; no reliable D call. With 7 bases removed from V and 8 bases from J, the gap between germline ends came to 18 bases. CDR1 and CDR2 from the germline V gene are SEHNR and FQNEAQ (reference sequence). The CDR3 extends over 14 amino acids. DNA of the CDR3: TGTGCCAGCAAAGATACAGCTCCTCTCGATGAGCAGTTCTTC. Residues: CASKDTAPLDEQFF. Full variable domain (rest looked up from reference TRBV7-9 and TRBJ2-1): DTGVSQNPRHKITKRGQNVTFRCDPISEHNRLYWYRQTLGQGPEFLTYFQNEAQLEKSRLLSDRFSAERPKGSFSTLEIQRTEQGDSAMYLCASKDTAPLDEQFFGPGTRLTVL.

This clonotype appeared many times. The chain employs TRBV27 and TRBJ2-7; TRBD1 or TRBD2 may be the D gene (6 bases each). CDR1 is MNHEY and CDR2 is SMNVEV in the germline V gene (reference sequence). Trimming shortened V by 3 bases and J by 3 bases, and 15 bases separated the two germline ends. The length of the CDR3 is 15 residues. CDR3 in amino acids: CASSLSAGGHYEQYF. In DNA, the CDR3 is TGTGCCAGCAGTTTGTCGGCCGGGGGACACTACGAGCAGTACTTC.

The chain recombines TRBV12-5 with TRBJ1-1; possibly TRBD1 for D (5 bases). Germline V gene sequence: CDR1 LGHNT, CDR2 FRNRAP. The CDR3 runs 18 residues. Trimming took 0 bases from V and 1 from J, leaving 18 bases between them. The CDR3 here is CASGLVSVEGTPNTEAFF. DNA of the CDR3: TGTGCTAGTGGTTTGGTAAGTGTGGAGGGGACGCCGAACACTGAAGCTTTCTTT.

This clonotype appeared many times. This chain connects TRBV6-5 to TRBJ1-1; D is possibly TRBD1 (5 bases). The CDR3 contains 14 residues. V was cut by 0 bases and J by 6 bases, with 11 bases left in between. Germline CDR1 is MNHEY and CDR2 is SVGAGI. The CDR3 nucleotides are TGTGCCAGCAGTTACTCGACCGGGGGTCCTGAAGCTTTCTTT. It translates to CASSYSTGGPEAFF.

With regard to this clonotype: This may arise from a read error, as a much more abundant clone is one base away. The rearrangement uses TRBV11-2 and TRBJ2-3; D gene ambiguous. The CDR3 is 14 residues long. The germline V gene encodes CDR1 SGHAT and CDR2 FQNNGV. The CDR3 loop reads CACSLGLSTDTQYF. Written as DNA, the CDR3 is TGTGCCTGCAGCTTAGGGCTGTCCACAGATACGCAGTATTTT.

Notes on this clonotype: One junction end does not reproduce the germline sequence, and a read error may be involved. This chain connects TRBV30 to TRBJ1-1; possibly TRBD1 for D (6 bases). CDR1 is GTSNPN, CDR2 SVGIG, per germline (reference sequence). The CDR3 consists of 14 residues. CDR3 amino acids: CARSGGTGGIEAFF. Here the CDR3 DNA reads TGTGCCAGGAGTGGCGGGACGGGGGGCATTGAAGCTTTCTTT. The whole variable domain, remainder taken from reference TRBV30 and TRBJ1-1, is SQTIHQWPATLVQPVGSPLSLECTVEGTSNPNLYWYRQAAGRGLQLLFYSVGIGQISSEVPQNLSASRPQDRQFILSSKKLLLSDSGFYLCARSGGTGGIEAFFGQGTRLTVV.

In its sample, this clonotype was seen a few times. V and J are TRBV18 and TRBJ2-5, with 9 bases aligning to TRBD2. The CDR3 has 15 amino acids. The germline V gene encodes CDR1 KGHSH and CDR2 LQKENI. Germline trimming cut 0 bases from V and 5 bases from J; bases unmatched to any gene: 4. CDR3 sequence reads: CASSPPNSGSETQYF. CDR3 coding DNA: TGTGCCAGCTCACCACCGAATAGCGGGAGTGAGACCCAGTACTTC.

This clonotype was found a few times. A much larger clone lies one base from this, so it may be a read error. The chain joins TRBV7-6 to TRBJ2-3; a possible D gene is TRBD2 (5 bases). Trimming took 0 bases from V and 5 from J, leaving 18 bases between them. The V gene's germline CDR1 is SGHVS and CDR2 FNYEAQ. The CDR3 loop spans 17 amino acids. The CDR3 sequence: CASSLAQLGEFVDTQYF. The CDR3 DNA reads TGTGCCAGCAGCTTAGCGCAATTGGGAGAGTTTGTAGATACGCAGTATTTT.

In this sample, this clonotype turned up many times. The chain joins TRBV10-3 to TRBJ2-1; D unresolved. The ends were cut back, 0 bases at V and 4 bases at J, with 4 bases in the middle. Germline CDR1 reads ENHRY; CDR2 reads SYGVKD. CDR3 length: 13 residues. The CDR3 DNA follows: TGTGCCATCAGTGAGTCTAGTTACAATGAGCAGTTCTTC. Translation gives CAISESSYNEQFF.

This clonotype was seen repeatedly, ten times or more. J is TRBJ1-1 and V is TRBV15, with D hard to call. Germline V gives CDR1 LNHNV, CDR2 YYDKDF (reference sequence). The CDR3 length is 13 residues. Trimming shortened V by 3 bases and J by 5 bases, and 10 bases separated the two germline ends. The CDR3 region is CATSRPGSTEAFF. The CDR3 coding sequence is TGTGCCACCAGCAGGCCGGGTTCGACTGAAGCTTTCTTT.

A few counts support this clonotype. The rearrangement joins TRBV27 to TRBJ2-2, with D perhaps TRBD1 (7 bases). Germline loops: CDR1 MNHEY, CDR2 SMNVEV (reference sequence). CDR3 length: 16 amino acids. V was clipped by 1 base and J by 5 bases, with 14 bases between them. Written as DNA, the CDR3 is TGTGCCAGCAGTTTATTCCGGACAGGAGGGACCGGGGAGCTGTTTTTT. Residues: CASSLFRTGGTGELFF.

This clonotype was counted at least ten times. The rearrangement uses TRBV7-9 and TRBJ2-7; D is possibly TRBD1 (6 bases). V shed 2 bases and J shed 5 bases, with 13 bases lying between them. Germline V CDR1 and CDR2: SEHNR, FQNEAQ (reference sequence). The CDR3 totals 14 residues. The CDR3 nucleotides are TGTGCCAGCAGCTTATCTGTTCCAGGGGACGAGCAGTACTTC. It encodes CASSLSVPGDEQYF.

This clonotype was seen only once. This chain uses TRBV11-2 with TRBJ2-1; unclear D gene. CDR1 and CDR2 from the germline V gene are SGHAT and FQNNGV. This CDR3 region has 14 residues. V gave up 1 base and J gave up 4 bases, with 8 bases separating them. The CDR3 spells CASSLADRYNEQFF. The CDR3 DNA reads as TGTGCCAGCAGCTTAGCCGACCGGTACAATGAGCAGTTCTTC.